These T cell receptor beta chains were read from a single sample in a study of Graves' ophthalmopathy and Graves' hyperthyroidism. TCRdb analysed the multiplex PCR reads with MiXCR anew, one entry per CDR3 protein. The sample yields about 550,000 distinct CDR3 sequences, 35% to 45% seen once. What was sequenced was peripheral blood or thyroid tissue (not recorded which). The receptors were gathered from an adult man with Graves' hyperthyroidism. The CDR3 runs from the conserved cysteine through the conserved F or W. D genes are given only for firm matches. Size tells how often a clone was seen (once, few, many) or the class of an expanded clone, and some rows leave it out.

J gene | D gene | clone size | V gene | CDR3 protein | CDR3 DNA
TRBJ1-2 | NA | many | TRBV5-6 | CASRGVGETYGYTF | TGTGCCAGCAGGGGGGTGGGCGAAACATATGGCTACACCTTC
TRBJ1-1 | TRBD1 | many | TRBV19 | CASSPSSTGGRGTEAFF | TGTGCCAGTAGTCCCTCAAGTACAGGGGGTCGGGGGACTGAAGCTTTCTTT
TRBJ1-1 | NA | few | TRBV10-3 | CASSAGSGPRGTEAFF | TGTGCCAGCAGCGCAGGGTCTGGGCCCCGGGGGACTGAAGCTTTCTTT
TRBJ1-2 | TRBD1 | many | TRBV19 | CASRKTGIGYTF | TGTGCCAGTAGGAAGACAGGGATCGGCTACACCTTC
TRBJ2-7 | NA | NA | TRBV5-6 | CASSLVMGIYEQYF | TGTGCCAGCAGCTTGGTGATGGGGATCTACGAGCAGTACTTC
TRBJ1-4 | TRBD1 | many | TRBV4-1 | CASSQDGTDEKLFF | TGCGCCAGCAGCCAAGACGGGACAGACGAAAAACTGTTTTTT
TRBJ1-2 | NA | NA | TRBV7-8 | CASSLASAGSHLYGYTF | TGTGCCAGCAGCTTAGCCTCAGCAGGTAGCCATCTCTATGGCTACACCTTC
TRBJ2-2 | NA | NA | TRBV5-1 | CASSLVTGGGGELFF | TGCGCCAGCAGCTTGGTAACAGGTGGAGGCGGGGAGCTGTTTTTT
TRBJ2-1 | NA | NA | TRBV29-1 | CSVPAPSSYNEQFF | TGCAGCGTACCCGCCCCAAGCTCCTACAATGAGCAGTTCTTC
TRBJ2-2 | NA | many | TRBV5-1 | CASSLILAGGELFF | TGCGCCAGCAGCTTGATCCTGGCAGGCGGGGAGCTGTTTTTT
TRBJ1-4 | NA | NA | TRBV28 | CASSFQQGANEKLFF | TGTGCCAGCAGTTTTCAACAGGGAGCTAATGAAAAACTGTTTTTT
TRBJ2-7 | TRBD1 | many | TRBV20-1 | CSARQAPGTGEQYF | TGCAGTGCCCGGCAAGCCCCCGGGACAGGCGAGCAGTACTTC
TRBJ2-5 | TRBD1 | few | TRBV10-3 | CAITPGQGSGTQYF | TGTGCCATCACCCCGGGACAGGGGTCCGGGACCCAGTACTTC
TRBJ2-1 | NA | NA | TRBV5-1 | CASSLSGGGYNEQFF | TGCGCCAGCAGCTTGTCCGGGGGTGGTTACAATGAGCAGTTCTTC
TRBJ1-6 | NA | many | TRBV6-6 | CASSETVPEPDSPLHF | TGTGCCAGCAGTGAGACGGTCCCCGAGCCTGATTCACCCCTCCACTTT
TRBJ1-1 | NA | NA | TRBV19 | CATTTGRVGIEAFF | TGTGCCACCACGACAGGACGGGTAGGAATTGAAGCTTTCTTT
TRBJ1-6 | NA | once | TRBV19 | CASSVDSRNQPLHF | TGTGCCAGTAGTGTTGACAGCCGCAATCAGCCCCTCCACTTT
TRBJ2-2 | NA | few | TRBV29-1 | CSVGGTPGGDPGELFF | TGCAGCGTTGGGGGGACTCCAGGGGGGGACCCCGGGGAGCTGTTTTTT
TRBJ1-1 | NA | NA | TRBV25-1 | CASVDVGTGTEAFF | TGTGCCAGCGTTGACGTGGGGACGGGAACTGAAGCTTTCTTT
TRBJ2-7 | NA | many | TRBV2 | CASSGLYEQYF | TGTGCCAGCAGTGGGCTCTACGAGCAGTACTTC
TRBJ1-2 | NA | NA | TRBV11-2 | CASSITTGDYGYTF | TGTGCCAGCAGTATAACTACTGGCGACTATGGCTACACCTTC
TRBJ1-1 | NA | NA | TRBV5-4 | CASSKGRQGGFF | TGTGCCAGCAGCAAAGGGAGACAAGGAGGTTTCTTT
TRBJ2-7 | TRBD2 | NA | TRBV29-1 | CSVALAGDFSYEQYF | TGCAGCGTTGCACTAGCGGGAGATTTCTCCTACGAGCAGTACTTC
TRBJ1-5 | NA | many | TRBV6-1 | CASSEAPGYGNQPQHF | TGTGCCAGCAGTGAAGCGCCGGGGTACGGCAATCAGCCCCAGCATTTT